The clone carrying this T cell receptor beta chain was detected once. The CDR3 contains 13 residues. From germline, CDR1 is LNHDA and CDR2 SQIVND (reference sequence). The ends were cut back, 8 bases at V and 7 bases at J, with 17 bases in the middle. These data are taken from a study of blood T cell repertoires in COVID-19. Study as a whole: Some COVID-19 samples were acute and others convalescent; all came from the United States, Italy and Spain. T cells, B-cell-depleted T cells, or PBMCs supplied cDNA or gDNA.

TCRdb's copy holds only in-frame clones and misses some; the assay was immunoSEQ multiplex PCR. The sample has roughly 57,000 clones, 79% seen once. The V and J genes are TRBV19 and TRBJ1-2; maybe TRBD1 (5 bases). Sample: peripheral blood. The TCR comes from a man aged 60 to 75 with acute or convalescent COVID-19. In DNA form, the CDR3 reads TGTGCCAGTGGACGACAGTTCAACACTGGCTACACCTTC. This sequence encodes CASGRQFNTGYTF.